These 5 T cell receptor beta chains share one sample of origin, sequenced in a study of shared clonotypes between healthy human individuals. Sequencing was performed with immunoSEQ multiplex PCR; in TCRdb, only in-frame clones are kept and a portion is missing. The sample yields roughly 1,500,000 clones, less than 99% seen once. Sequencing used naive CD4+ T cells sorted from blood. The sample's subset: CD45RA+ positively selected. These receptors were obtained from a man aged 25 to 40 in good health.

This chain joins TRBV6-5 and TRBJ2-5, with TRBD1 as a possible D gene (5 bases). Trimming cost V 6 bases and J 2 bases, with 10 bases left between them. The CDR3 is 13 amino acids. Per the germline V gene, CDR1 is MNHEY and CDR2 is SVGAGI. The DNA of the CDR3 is TGTGCCAGCAGCCCGGACATTCAAGAGACCCAGTACTTC. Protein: CASSPDIQETQYF.

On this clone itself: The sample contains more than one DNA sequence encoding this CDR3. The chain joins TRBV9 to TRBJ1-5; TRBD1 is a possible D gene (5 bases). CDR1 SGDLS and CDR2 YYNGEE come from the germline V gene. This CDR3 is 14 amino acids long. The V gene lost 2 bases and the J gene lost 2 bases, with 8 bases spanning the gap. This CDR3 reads CASSVQGGNQPQHF. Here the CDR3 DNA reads TGTGCCAGCAGCGTTCAGGGCGGCAATCAGCCCCAGCATTTT.

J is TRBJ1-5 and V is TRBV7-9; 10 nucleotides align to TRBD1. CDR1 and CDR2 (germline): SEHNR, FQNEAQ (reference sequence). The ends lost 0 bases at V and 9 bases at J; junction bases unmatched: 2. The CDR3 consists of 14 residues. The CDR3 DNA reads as TGTGCCAGCAGCTTAGCGACAGGGGGCATGCCCCAGCATTTT. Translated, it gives CASSLATGGMPQHF. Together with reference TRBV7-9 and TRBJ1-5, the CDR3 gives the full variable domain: DTGVSQNPRHKITKRGQNVTFRCDPISEHNRLYWYRQTLGQGPEFLTYFQNEAQLEKSRLLSDRFSAERPKGSFSTLEIQRTEQGDSAMYLCASSLATGGMPQHFGDGTRLSIL.

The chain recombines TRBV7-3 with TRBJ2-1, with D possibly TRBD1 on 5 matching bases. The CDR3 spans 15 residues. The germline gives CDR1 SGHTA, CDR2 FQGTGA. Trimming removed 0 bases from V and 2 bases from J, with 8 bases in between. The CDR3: CASSLTGAPYNEQFF. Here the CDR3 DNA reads TGTGCCAGCAGCTTAACTGGGGCCCCCTACAATGAGCAGTTCTTC.

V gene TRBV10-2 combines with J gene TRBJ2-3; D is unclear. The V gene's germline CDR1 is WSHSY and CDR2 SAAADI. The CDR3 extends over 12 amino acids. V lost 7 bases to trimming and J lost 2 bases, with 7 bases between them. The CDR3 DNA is TGCGCCAGCAAGGAGCTCACAGATACGCAGTATTTT. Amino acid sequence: CASKELTDTQYF.